This entry describes one T cell receptor (beta chain). Its specific antigen is unknown. No base quality information exists; no much larger clone differs at one position. RNA was extracted using the RNeasy kit, and roughly 0.5 to 1 microgram was reverse transcribed with random hexamers. TCR beta CDR3 regions were amplified with the immunoSEQ multiplex PCR assay covering 54 Vbeta and 13 Jbeta segments. PCR amplification bias was corrected by using a synthetic template baseline for primer optimization and computational correction. The authors processed their data as follows. Reads were annotated to V, D and J genes according to IMGT and were analyzed with immunoSEQ Analyzer, with only productive sequences retained. To calculate clonality, Shannon entropy was normalized by log2 of the number of productive unique sequences and then subtracted from one. For each patient and control, public and private clones were evaluated among the 100 most prevalent clones. A clone was defined as Susac-specific if it was absent from the healthy and MS cohorts, from roughly 1,000 published viral clones and from other ImmuneACCESS disease sequences. TCRdb reran the public reads through fastp at Q25 and MiXCR, keeping productive beta chains. Rows with a matching CDR3 protein are joined into one entry that keeps the most common DNA and genes. TCRdb assigned the V and J calls; the authors' analysis was not used. The sample profile shows 130,000 to 150,000 distinct CDR3 sequences; 94% of them were found once. The biggest ten clones account for 0.075% to 0.1% of the sample.

The data originate from a study of CD8 T cells in Susac syndrome (dated by TCRdb to between 2018 and 2020). With respect to the entire study: Whether CD8+ T cell activation and differentiation in Susac syndrome was antigen driven was tested using repertoire sequencing.

Peripheral blood CD8+ and CD4+ T cells from healthy donors, Susac syndrome patients and multiple sclerosis patients were profiled by high-throughput TCR beta sequencing. Healthy donors were included as age- and sex-matched controls. CD8+ TEMRA cells were enriched by FACS, while bulk CD8+ and CD4+ T cells were purified by magnetic negative isolation. Blood was drawn into EDTA tubes, processed within 24 hours, and PBMCs were isolated by density gradient centrifugation. PBMCs intended for TCR sequencing were cryopreserved in liquid nitrogen and were subsequently thawed in a 37 degrees C water bath. A purity of at least 90% was achieved for sorted or isolated CD4+, CD8+ and CD8+ TEMRA cells. Trimming removed 6 bases from V and 5 bases from J, leaving 6 bases between the germline ends. Based on the germline V gene (reference sequence), the CDR1 and CDR2 sequences are LNHDA and SQIVND. From the cysteine through the phenylalanine, the CDR3 covers 11 amino acids. The entry retains the CDR3 DNA only, 33 bases that are in frame from base 1.

The research as a whole found: The study acknowledged that relatively few individuals were included in the TCR sequencing and HLA analysis.

The origin of this receptor is a human donor in good health. The V and J segments used are TRBV19 and TRBJ2-3, with no confidently assigned D gene. Sequencing was done on a sample of CD4+ T cells from PBMCs. The encoded CDR3 is CASRILDTQYF. The DNA is TGTGCCAGTAGAATCTTAGATACGCAGTATTTT.